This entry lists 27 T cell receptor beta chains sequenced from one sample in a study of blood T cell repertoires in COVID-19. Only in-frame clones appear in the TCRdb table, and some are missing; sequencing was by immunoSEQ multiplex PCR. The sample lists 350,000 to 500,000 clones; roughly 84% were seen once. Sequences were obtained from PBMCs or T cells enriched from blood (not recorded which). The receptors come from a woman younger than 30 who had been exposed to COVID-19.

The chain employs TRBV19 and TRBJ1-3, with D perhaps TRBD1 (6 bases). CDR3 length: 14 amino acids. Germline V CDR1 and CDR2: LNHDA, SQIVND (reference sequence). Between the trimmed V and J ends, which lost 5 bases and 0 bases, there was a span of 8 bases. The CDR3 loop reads CASSLRGSGNTIYF. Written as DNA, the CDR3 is TGTGCCAGTAGTCTCAGGGGCTCTGGAAACACCATATATTTT.

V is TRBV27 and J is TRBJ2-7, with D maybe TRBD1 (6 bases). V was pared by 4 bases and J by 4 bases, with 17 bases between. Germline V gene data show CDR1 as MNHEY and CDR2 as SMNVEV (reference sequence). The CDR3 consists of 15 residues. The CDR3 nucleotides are TGTGCCAGCAGTTCAACGATCGGGACACAATACGAGCAGTACTTC. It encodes CASSSTIGTQYEQYF.

The CDR3 coding sequence is TGTGCCAGCAGTTTAAACTTCTATGGCTACACCTTC. Translated: CASSLNFYGYTF. The chain has TRBV28 and TRBJ1-2; no definite D call. Trimming shortened V by 2 bases and J by 4 bases, and 5 bases separated the two germline ends. Germline V CDR1 and CDR2: MDHEN, SYDVKM. The CDR3 has 12 residues.

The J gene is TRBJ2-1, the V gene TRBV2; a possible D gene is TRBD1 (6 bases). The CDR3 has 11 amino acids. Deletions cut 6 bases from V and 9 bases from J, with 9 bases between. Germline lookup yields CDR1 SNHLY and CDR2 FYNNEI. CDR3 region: CASRQGGEQFF. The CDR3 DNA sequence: TGTGCCAGCAGACAGGGCGGTGAGCAGTTCTTC.

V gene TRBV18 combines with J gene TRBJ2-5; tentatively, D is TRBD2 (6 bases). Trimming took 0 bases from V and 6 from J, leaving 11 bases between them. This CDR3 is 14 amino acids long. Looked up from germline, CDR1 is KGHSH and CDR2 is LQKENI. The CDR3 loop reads CASSPPGGLKTQYF. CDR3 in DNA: TGTGCCAGCTCACCACCGGGGGGTCTTAAGACCCAGTACTTC.

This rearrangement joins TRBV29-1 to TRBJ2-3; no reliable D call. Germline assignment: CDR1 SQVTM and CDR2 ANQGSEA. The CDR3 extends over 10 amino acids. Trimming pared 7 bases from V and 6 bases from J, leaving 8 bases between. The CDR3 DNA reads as TGCAGCGGTTATTCGGATACGCAGTATTTT. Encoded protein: CSGYSDTQYF.

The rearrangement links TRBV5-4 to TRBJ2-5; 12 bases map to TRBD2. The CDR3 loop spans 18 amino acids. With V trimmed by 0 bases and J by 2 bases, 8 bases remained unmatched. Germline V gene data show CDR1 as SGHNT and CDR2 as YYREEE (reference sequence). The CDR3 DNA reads TGTGCCAGCAGCTTGGGCCCCCCGACTAGCGGGAGTCAAGAGACCCAGTACTTC. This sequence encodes CASSLGPPTSGSQETQYF. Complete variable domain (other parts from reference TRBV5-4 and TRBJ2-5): ETGVTQSPTHLIKTRGQQVTLRCSSQSGHNTVSWYQQALGQGPQFIFQYYREEENGRGNFPPRFSGLQFPNYSSELNVNALELDDSALYLCASSLGPPTSGSQETQYFGPGTRLLVL.

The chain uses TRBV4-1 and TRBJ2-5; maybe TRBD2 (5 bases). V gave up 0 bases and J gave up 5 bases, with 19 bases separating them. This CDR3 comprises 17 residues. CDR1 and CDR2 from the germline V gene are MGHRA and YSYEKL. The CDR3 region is CASSQDRSLGGPETQYF. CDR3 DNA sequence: TGCGCCAGCAGCCAAGATCGTTCGTTAGGCGGGCCGGAGACCCAGTACTTC.

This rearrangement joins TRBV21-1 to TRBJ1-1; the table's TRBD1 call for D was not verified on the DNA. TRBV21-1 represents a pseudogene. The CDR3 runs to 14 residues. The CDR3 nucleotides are TGTGCCAGCAGCAAGGCCAGATTGAACACTGAAGCTTTCTTT. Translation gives CASSKARLNTEAFF.

DNA for the CDR3: TGTGCCAGCAGCTGGGGACAGGGAGACGAGCAGTACTTC. Its translation is CASSWGQGDEQYF. V and J are TRBV5-6 and TRBJ2-7, with 9 bases fitting TRBD1. Trimming at V came to 3 bases and at J to 5 bases, leaving 3 bases not matched to a gene. Germline loops: CDR1 SGHDT, CDR2 YYEEEE. This CDR3 is 13 amino acids long.

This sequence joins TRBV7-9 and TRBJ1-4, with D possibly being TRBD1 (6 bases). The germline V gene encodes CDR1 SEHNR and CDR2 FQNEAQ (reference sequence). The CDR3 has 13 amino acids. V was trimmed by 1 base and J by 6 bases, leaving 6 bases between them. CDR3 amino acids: CASSLEGDEKLFF. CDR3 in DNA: TGTGCCAGCAGCTTAGAGGGGGATGAAAAACTGTTTTTT.

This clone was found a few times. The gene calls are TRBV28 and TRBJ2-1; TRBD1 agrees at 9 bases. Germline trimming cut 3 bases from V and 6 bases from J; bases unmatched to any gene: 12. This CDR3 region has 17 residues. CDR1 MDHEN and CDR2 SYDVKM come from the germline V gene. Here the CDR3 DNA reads TGTGCCAGCAGTTTCTATTCTACCGGGACAGGGATCAATGAGCAGTTCTTC. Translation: CASSFYSTGTGINEQFF.

The CDR3 DNA is TGTGCCAGCAAAAGGGGTACAGGGAACACTGAAGCTTTCTTT. Encoded protein: CASKRGTGNTEAFF. V and J are TRBV5-6 and TRBJ1-1, with D possibly TRBD1 on 5 matching bases. CDR1 and CDR2 from the germline V gene are SGHDT and YYEEEE. CDR3 length: 14 residues. V dropped 6 bases and J dropped 1 base, with 13 bases sitting between them. Combining the CDR3 with reference TRBV5-6 and TRBJ1-1 gives the whole variable domain DAGVTQSPTHLIKTRGQQVTLRCSPKSGHDTVSWYQQALGQGPQFIFQYYEEEERQRGNFPDRFSGHQFPNYSSELNVNALLLGDSALYLCASKRGTGNTEAFFGQGTRLTVV.

The CDR3: CASRPSGRSNEQYF. CDR3 DNA sequence: TGTGCCAGCAGACCTAGCGGGAGAAGCAACGAGCAGTACTTC. The chain carries TRBV28 and TRBJ2-7, with 10 positions matching TRBD2. The CDR3 is made up of 14 amino acids. Trimming at V came to 6 bases and at J to 5 bases, leaving 7 bases not matched to a gene. In germline, CDR1 is MDHEN, CDR2 SYDVKM.

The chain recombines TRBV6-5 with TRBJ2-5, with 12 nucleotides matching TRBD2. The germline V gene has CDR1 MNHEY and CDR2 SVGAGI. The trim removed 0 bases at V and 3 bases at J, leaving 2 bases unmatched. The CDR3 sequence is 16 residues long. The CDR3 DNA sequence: TGTGCCAGCAGTTACTCACTAGCGGGGGGTAAAGAGACCCAGTACTTC. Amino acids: CASSYSLAGGKETQYF.

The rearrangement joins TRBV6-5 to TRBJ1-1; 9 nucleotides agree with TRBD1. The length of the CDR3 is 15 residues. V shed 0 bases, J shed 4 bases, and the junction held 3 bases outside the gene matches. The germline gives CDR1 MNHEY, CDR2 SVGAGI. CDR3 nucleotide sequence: TGTGCCAGCAGTTACTCGGTGACAGGGGGCACTGAAGCTTTCTTT. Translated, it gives CASSYSVTGGTEAFF.

The CDR3 bases are TGTGCCAGCAGGCCAGGAGGGTCTAGAGAAAAACTGTTTTTT. Residues: CASRPGGSREKLFF. The genes are TRBV6-5 and TRBJ1-4; D gene uncertain. CDR1 and CDR2 from the germline V gene are MNHEY and SVGAGI. There are 14 residues in the CDR3. V shed 6 bases and J shed 8 bases, with 16 bases lying between them.

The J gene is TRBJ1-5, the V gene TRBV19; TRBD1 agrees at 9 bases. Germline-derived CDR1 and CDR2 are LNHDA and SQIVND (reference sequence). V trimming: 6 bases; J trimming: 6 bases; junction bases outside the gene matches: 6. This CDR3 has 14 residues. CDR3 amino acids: CASSGQGRFQPQHF. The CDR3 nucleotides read TGTGCCAGTAGCGGACAGGGGAGGTTTCAGCCCCAGCATTTT.

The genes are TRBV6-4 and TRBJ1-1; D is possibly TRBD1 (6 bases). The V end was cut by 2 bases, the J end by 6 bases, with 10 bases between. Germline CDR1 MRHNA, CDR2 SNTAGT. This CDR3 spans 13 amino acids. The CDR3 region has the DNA TGTGCCAGCAGTGACAGGGGGTTAGCTGAAGCTTTCTTT. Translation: CASSDRGLAEAFF.

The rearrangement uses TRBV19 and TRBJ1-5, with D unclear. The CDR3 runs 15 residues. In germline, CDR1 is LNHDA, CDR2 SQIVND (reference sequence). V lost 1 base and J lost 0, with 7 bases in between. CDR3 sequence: CASSIVRHSNQPQHF. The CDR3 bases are TGTGCCAGTAGTATAGTTAGACATAGCAATCAGCCCCAGCATTTT.

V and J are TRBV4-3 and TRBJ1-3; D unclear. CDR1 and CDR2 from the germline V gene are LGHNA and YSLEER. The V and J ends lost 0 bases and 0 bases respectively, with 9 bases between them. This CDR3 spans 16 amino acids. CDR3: CASSQDLRSSGNTIYF. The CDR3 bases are TGCGCCAGCAGCCAAGATCTCCGGAGCTCTGGAAACACCATATATTTT.

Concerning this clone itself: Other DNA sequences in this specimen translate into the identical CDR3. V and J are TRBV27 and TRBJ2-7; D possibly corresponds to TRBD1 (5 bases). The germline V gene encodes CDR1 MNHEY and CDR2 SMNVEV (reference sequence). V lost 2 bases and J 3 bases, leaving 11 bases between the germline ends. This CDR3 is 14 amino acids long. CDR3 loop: CASSLGQGYYEQYF. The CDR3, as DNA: TGTGCCAGCAGTTTAGGGCAGGGATACTACGAGCAGTACTTC.

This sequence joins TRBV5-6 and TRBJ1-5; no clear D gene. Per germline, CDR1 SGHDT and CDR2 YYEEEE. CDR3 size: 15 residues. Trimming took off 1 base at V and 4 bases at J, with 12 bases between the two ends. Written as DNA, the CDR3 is TGTGCCAGCAGCTTGAAGACTGGGAGGAATCAGCCCCAGCATTTT. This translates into CASSLKTGRNQPQHF. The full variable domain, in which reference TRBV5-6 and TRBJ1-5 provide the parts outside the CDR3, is DAGVTQSPTHLIKTRGQQVTLRCSPKSGHDTVSWYQQALGQGPQFIFQYYEEEERQRGNFPDRFSGHQFPNYSSELNVNALLLGDSALYLCASSLKTGRNQPQHFGDGTRLSIL.

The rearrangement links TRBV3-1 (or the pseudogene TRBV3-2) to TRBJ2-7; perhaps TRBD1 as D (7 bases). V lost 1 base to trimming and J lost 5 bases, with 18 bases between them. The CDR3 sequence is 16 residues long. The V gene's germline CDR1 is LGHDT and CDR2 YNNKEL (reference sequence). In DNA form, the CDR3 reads TGTGCCAGCAGCCAAGGCGTACAGGGGAGGCTCGACGAGCAGTACTTC. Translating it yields CASSQGVQGRLDEQYF.

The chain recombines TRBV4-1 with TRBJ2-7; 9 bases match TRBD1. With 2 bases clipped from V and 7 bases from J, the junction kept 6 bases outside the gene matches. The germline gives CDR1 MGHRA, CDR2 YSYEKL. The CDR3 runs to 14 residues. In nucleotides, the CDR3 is TGCGCCAGCAGCCAACTGGGACAGGGCGGAGAGCAGTACTTC. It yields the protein CASSQLGQGGEQYF.

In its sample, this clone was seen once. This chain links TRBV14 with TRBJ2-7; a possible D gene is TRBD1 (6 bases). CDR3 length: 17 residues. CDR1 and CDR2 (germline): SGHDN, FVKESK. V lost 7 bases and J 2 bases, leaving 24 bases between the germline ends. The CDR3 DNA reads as TGTGCCAGCAACGTGGGTAGGGGGAACAGTATCCCCTACGAGCAGTACTTC. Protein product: CASNVGRGNSIPYEQYF.

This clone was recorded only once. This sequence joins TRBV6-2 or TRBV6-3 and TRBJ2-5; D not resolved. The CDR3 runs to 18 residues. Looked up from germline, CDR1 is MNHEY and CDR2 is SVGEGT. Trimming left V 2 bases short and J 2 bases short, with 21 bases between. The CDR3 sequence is CASSYPSRGSSGQETQYF. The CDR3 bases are TGTGCCAGCAGTTACCCGTCCCGTGGATCTAGTGGGCAAGAGACCCAGTACTTC.